A single sample gave rise to the 2 T cell receptor beta chains below, sequenced in a study of blood T cell repertoires in COVID-19 (dated by TCRdb to 2020 to 2021). The library was made by the immunoSEQ multiplex PCR assay. Here the immuneACCESS table is served through TCRdb, limited to in-frame sequences with V and J called. Missing clones are a known gap in these copies; in checked studies unresolved V genes cover under half, and the rest lacks a known reason. A total of 200,000 to 300,000 clones appear in this sample, around 86% of them only once. The top ten clones comprise roughly 9.8% of the sample. The material sequenced was peripheral blood. The receptor set was obtained from a man between 35 and 55 years old who had recovered from COVID-19.

This clone was observed a few times. This sequence joins TRBV11-3 and TRBJ2-7; D might be TRBD2 (7 bases). Per germline, CDR1 SGHNT and CDR2 YENEEA. The CDR3 length is 13 residues. V was clipped by 4 bases and J by 5 bases, with 12 bases between them. The CDR3 coding sequence is TGTGCCAGCAGCTCAAGGGGGGGACACGAGCAGTACTTC. Protein product: CASSSRGGHEQYF.

The chain recombines TRBV6-2 or TRBV6-3 with TRBJ1-5; TRBD1 aligns across 10 bases. The CDR3 runs to 15 residues. CDR1 MNHEY and CDR2 SVGEGT come from the germline V gene. With V trimmed by 5 bases and J by 6 bases, 7 bases remained unmatched. The CDR3 sequence is CASSRTGGVRQPQHF. The CDR3 coding sequence is TGTGCCAGCAGTCGGACAGGGGGTGTACGTCAGCCCCAGCATTTT.